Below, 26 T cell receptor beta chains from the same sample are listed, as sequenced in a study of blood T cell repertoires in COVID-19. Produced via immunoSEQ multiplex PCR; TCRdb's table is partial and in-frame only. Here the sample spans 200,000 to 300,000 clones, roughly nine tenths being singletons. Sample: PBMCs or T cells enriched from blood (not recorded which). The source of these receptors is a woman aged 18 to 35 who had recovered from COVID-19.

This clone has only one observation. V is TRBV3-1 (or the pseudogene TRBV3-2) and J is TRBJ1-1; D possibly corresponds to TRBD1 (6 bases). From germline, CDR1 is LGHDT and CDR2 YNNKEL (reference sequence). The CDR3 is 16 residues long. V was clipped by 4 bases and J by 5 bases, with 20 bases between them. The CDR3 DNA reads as TGTGCCAGCAGCCCAGGATCAGGCAGGGGATGGACTGAAGCTTTCTTT. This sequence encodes CASSPGSGRGWTEAFF.

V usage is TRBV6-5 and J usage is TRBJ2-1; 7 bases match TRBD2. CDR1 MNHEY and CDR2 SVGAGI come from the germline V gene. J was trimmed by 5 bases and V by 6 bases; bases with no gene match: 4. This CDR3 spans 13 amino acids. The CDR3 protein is CASRRDYHNEQFF. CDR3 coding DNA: TGTGCCAGCAGACGGGACTACCACAATGAGCAGTTCTTC.

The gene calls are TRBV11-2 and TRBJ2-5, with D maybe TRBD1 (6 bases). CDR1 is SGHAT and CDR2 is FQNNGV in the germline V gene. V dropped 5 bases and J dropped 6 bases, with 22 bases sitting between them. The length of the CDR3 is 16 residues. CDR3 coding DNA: TGTGCCAGCAGCCAACTATCGACAGGACTGGTACAGACCCAGTACTTC. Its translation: CASSQLSTGLVQTQYF.

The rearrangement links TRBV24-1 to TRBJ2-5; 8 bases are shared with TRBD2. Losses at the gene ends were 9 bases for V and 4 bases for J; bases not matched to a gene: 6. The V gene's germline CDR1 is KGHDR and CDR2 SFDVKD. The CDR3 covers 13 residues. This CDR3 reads CATGLRGGETQYF. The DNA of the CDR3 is TGTGCCACCGGCCTCCGGGGGGGAGAGACCCAGTACTTC.

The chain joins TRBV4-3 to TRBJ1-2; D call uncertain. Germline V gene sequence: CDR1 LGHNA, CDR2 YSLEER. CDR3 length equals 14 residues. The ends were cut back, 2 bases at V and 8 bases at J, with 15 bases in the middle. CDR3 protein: CASSQRTGYEGYTF. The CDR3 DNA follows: TGCGCCAGCAGCCAAAGGACGGGATATGAGGGCTACACCTTC.

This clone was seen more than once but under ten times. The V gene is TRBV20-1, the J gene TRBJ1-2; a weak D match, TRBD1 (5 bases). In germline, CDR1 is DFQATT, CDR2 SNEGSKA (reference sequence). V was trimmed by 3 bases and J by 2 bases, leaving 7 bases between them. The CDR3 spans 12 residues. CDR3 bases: TGCAGTGCTAGTGGGGCAAACTATGGCTACACCTTC. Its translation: CSASGANYGYTF.

The CDR3 loop is CASSIIRGRGVVSQFF. The CDR3 DNA reads as TGTGCCAGTAGTATTATCAGGGGCCGAGGGGTGGTGTCGCAGTTCTTC. V usage is TRBV19 and J usage is TRBJ2-1; a weak D match, TRBD1 (6 bases). This CDR3 comprises 16 residues. V dropped 3 bases and J dropped 12 bases, with 24 bases sitting between them. Looked up from germline, CDR1 is LNHDA and CDR2 is SQIVND (reference sequence).

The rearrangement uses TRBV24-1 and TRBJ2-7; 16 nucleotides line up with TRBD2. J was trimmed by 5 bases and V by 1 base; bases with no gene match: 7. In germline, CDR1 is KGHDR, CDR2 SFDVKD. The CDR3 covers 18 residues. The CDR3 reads CATSDLGTSGRAYDEQYF. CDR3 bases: TGTGCCACCAGTGATTTAGGGACTAGCGGGAGGGCTTACGACGAGCAGTACTTC.

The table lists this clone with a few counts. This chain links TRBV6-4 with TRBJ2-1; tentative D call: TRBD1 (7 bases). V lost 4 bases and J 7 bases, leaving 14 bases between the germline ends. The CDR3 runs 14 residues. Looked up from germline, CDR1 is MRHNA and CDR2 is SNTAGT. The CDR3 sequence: CASSAGSGGNEQFF. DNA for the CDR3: TGTGCCAGCAGTGCGGGATCAGGGGGGAATGAGCAGTTCTTC.

In DNA form, the CDR3 reads TGTGCCAGCAGCCTAACAGGTAACTCCTACAATGAGCAGTTCTTC. It is translated as CASSLTGNSYNEQFF. This sequence joins TRBV3-1 (or the pseudogene TRBV3-2) and TRBJ2-1, with a weak D call TRBD1 (5 bases). The CDR3 length is 15 residues. V was pared by 4 bases and J by 0 bases, with 10 bases between. Germline V gene data show CDR1 as LGHDT and CDR2 as YNNKEL (reference sequence).

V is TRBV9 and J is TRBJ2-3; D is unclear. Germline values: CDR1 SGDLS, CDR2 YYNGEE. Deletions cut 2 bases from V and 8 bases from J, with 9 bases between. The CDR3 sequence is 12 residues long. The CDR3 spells CASSVIRGTQYF. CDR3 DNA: TGTGCCAGCAGCGTTATTAGAGGTACGCAGTATTTT.

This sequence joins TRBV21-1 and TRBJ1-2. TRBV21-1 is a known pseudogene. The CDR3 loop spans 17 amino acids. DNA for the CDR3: TGTGCCAGCAGCAATTCCAACGGGAGGAATTATAACTATGGCTACACCTTC. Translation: CASSNSNGRNYNYGYTF.

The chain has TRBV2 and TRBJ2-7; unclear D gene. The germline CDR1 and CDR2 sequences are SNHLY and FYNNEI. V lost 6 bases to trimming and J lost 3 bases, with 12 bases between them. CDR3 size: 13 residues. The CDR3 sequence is CASRQANHYEQYF. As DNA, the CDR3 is TGTGCCAGCAGGCAGGCAAACCACTACGAGCAGTACTTC. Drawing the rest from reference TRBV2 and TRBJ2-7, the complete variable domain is EPEVTQTPSHQVTQMGQEVILRCVPISNHLYFYWYRQILGQKVEFLVSFYNNEISEKSEIFDDQFSVERPDGSNFTLKIRSTKLEDSAMYFCASRQANHYEQYFGPGTRLTVT.

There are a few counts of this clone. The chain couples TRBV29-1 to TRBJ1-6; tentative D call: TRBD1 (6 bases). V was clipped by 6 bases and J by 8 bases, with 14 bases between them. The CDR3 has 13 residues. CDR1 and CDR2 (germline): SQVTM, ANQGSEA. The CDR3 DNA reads TGCAGCGTAACAGACAGGTGGGATTCACCCCTCCACTTT. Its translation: CSVTDRWDSPLHF.

The CDR3 sequence: CASSITTGERDTEAFF. DNA for the CDR3: TGTGCCAGCAGCATAACGACAGGGGAGAGGGACACTGAAGCTTTCTTT. This rearrangement joins TRBV7-8 to TRBJ1-1; 8 nucleotides agree with TRBD1. The CDR3 totals 16 residues. The V segment lost 5 bases and the J segment 3 bases; nucleotides outside the gene matches: 11. Germline CDR1 SGHVS, CDR2 FQNEAQ.

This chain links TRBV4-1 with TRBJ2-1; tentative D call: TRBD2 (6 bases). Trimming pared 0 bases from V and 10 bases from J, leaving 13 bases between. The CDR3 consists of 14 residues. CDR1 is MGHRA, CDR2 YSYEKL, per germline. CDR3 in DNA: TGCGCCAGCAGCCAAGAGCCCCGCGGACTAGAGCAGTTCTTC. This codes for CASSQEPRGLEQFF.

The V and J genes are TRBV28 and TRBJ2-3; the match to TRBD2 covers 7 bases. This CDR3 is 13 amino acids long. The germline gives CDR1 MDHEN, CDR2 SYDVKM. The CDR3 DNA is TGTGCTGCGAGCGGGGTCCCCACAGATACGCAGTATTTT. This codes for CAASGVPTDTQYF.

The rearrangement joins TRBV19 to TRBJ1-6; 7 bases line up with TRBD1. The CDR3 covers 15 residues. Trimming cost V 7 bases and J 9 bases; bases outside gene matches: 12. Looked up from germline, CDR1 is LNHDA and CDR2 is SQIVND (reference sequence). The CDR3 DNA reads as TGTGCCAGTAACGACCGGGACAGTCGGAGTTCACCCCTCCACTTT. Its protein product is CASNDRDSRSSPLHF.

The CDR3 region is CASSPRREVDSYNSPLHF. In DNA form, the CDR3 reads TGTGCCAGCAGCCCCCGTCGCGAAGTCGACTCCTATAATTCACCCCTCCACTTT. The chain carries TRBV7-9 and TRBJ1-6; D not certain. The CDR3 runs to 18 residues. V lost 5 bases to trimming and J lost 0 bases, with 17 bases between them. Germline assignment: CDR1 SEHNR and CDR2 FQNEAQ (reference sequence).

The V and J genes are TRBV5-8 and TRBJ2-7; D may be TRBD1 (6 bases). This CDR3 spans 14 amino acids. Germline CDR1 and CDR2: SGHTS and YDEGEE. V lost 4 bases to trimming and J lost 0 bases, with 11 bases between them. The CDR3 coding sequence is TGTGCCAGCAGCCTTGACAGGAGCTCCTACGAGCAGTACTTC. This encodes CASSLDRSSYEQYF. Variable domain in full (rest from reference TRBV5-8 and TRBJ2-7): EAGVTQSPTHLIKTRGQQATLRCSPISGHTSVYWYQQALGLGLQFLLWYDEGEERNRGNFPPRFSGRQFPNYSSELNVNALELEDSALYLCASSLDRSSYEQYFGPGTRLTVT.

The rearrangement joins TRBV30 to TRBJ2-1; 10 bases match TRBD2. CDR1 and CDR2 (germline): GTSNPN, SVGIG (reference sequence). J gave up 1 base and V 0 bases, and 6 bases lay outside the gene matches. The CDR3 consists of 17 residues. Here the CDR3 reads CAWSVLLAGASYNEQFF. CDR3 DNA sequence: TGTGCCTGGAGTGTACTTCTAGCGGGAGCTTCCTACAATGAGCAGTTCTTC.

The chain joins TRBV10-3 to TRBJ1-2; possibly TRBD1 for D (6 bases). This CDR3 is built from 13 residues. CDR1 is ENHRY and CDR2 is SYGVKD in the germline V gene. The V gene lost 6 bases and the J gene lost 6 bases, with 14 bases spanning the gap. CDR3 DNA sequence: TGTGCCATCAGCTCCAGGGGCGAGAATGGCTACACCTTC. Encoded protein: CAISSRGENGYTF.

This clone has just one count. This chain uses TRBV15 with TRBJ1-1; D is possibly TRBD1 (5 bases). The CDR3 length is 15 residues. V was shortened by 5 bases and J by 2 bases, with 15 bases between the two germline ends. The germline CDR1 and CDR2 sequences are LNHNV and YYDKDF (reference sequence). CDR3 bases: TGTGCCACCAGCTTGGGGCGGGGGTTCAACACTGAAGCTTTCTTT. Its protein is CATSLGRGFNTEAFF.

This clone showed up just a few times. DNA of the CDR3: TGCGCCAGCAGCTTGGATGGACAGGCGAACACCGGGGAGCTGTTTTTT. As protein: CASSLDGQANTGELFF. This chain joins TRBV5-1 and TRBJ2-2, with 7 bases matching TRBD1. Germline V gene lookup returns CDR1 SGHRS and CDR2 YFSETQ. Losses at the gene ends were 0 bases for V and 0 bases for J; bases not matched to a gene: 2. The CDR3 runs 16 residues.

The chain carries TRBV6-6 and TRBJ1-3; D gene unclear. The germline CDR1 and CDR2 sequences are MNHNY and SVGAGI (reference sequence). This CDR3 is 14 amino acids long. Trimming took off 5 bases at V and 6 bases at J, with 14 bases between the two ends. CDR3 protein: CASSAGRSLNTIYF. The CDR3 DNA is TGTGCCAGCAGTGCAGGCAGGTCCTTAAACACCATATATTTT.

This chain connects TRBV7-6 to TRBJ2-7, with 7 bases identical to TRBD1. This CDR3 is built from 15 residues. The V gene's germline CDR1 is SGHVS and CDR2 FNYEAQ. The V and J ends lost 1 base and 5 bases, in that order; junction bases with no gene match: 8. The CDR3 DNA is TGTGCCAGCAGCTTAGGACAGGGTGATAGCGACGAGCAGTACTTC. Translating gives CASSLGQGDSDEQYF.